Below, 8 T cell receptor beta chains from the same sample are listed, as sequenced in a study of blood T cell repertoires in COVID-19. Generated by immunoSEQ multiplex PCR, the TCRdb table keeps only in-frame clones and is missing some. The sample consists of about 330,000 clones, about 87% of them appearing once. Sequenced: PBMCs or T cells enriched from blood (not recorded which). The receptors were sampled from a man aged 25-45 years who had recovered from COVID-19.

The chain employs TRBV19 and TRBJ1-6, with TRBD1 identical over 7 bases. This CDR3 has 14 amino acids. J gave up 7 bases and V 6 bases, and 6 bases lay outside the gene matches. Germline assignment: CDR1 LNHDA and CDR2 SQIVND (reference sequence). The CDR3, as DNA: TGTGCCAGTAGATTGGGACAGCTAAATTCACCCCTCCACTTT. Its translation: CASRLGQLNSPLHF. Using reference TRBV19 and TRBJ1-6 for the parts outside the CDR3, the full variable domain is DGGITQSPKYLFRKEGQNVTLSCEQNLNHDAMYWYRQDPGQGLRLIYYSQIVNDFQKGDIAEGYSVSREKKESFPLTVTSAQKNPTAFYLCASRLGQLNSPLHFGNGTRLTVT.

The chain recombines TRBV5-1 with TRBJ2-7; 7 bases are a match to TRBD2. The V gene's germline CDR1 is SGHRS and CDR2 YFSETQ. The V segment lost 1 base and the J segment 4 bases; nucleotides outside the gene matches: 8. The CDR3 loop spans 15 amino acids. The CDR3 is CASSLFSGGEYEQYF. The CDR3 DNA follows: TGCGCCAGCAGCTTGTTCAGTGGGGGGGAGTACGAGCAGTACTTC.

This clone was picked up a small number of times. The genes are TRBV11-2 and TRBJ1-6, with 9 nucleotides matching TRBD1. This CDR3 comprises 14 residues. The ends lost 5 bases at V and 7 bases at J; junction bases unmatched: 3. CDR1 is SGHAT, CDR2 FQNNGV, per germline. Here the CDR3 reads CASSPGTGNSPLHF. The CDR3 region has the DNA TGTGCCAGCAGCCCCGGGACAGGGAATTCACCCCTCCACTTT.

This clone was seen once. CDR3 nucleotides: TGTGCCAGCAGCCCAACGACAGGTGGGAGAGGCTACGAGCAGTACTTC. Residues: CASSPTTGGRGYEQYF. The chain is built from TRBV11-2 and TRBJ2-7, with D maybe TRBD1 (6 bases). This CDR3 has 16 residues. The V and J ends lost 5 bases and 3 bases respectively, with 20 bases between them. The germline gives CDR1 SGHAT, CDR2 FQNNGV. Full variable domain (missing parts from reference TRBV11-2 and TRBJ2-7): EAGVAQSPRYKIIEKRQSVAFWCNPISGHATLYWYQQILGQGPKLLIQFQNNGVVDDSQLPKDRFSAERLKGVDSTLKIQPAKLEDSAVYLCASSPTTGGRGYEQYFGPGTRLTVT.

V gene TRBV5-6 combines with J gene TRBJ1-5, with unresolved D. CDR3 length: 13 amino acids. V shed 2 bases and J shed 5 bases, with 8 bases lying between them. Germline values: CDR1 SGHDT, CDR2 YYEEEE. CDR3 in amino acids: CASSFQPDQPQHF. The CDR3 coding sequence is TGTGCCAGCAGCTTCCAACCGGATCAGCCCCAGCATTTT.

V usage is TRBV12-5 and J usage is TRBJ2-3; D might be TRBD2 (5 bases). The length of the CDR3 is 16 residues. Germline CDR1 LGHNT, CDR2 FRNRAP. The V gene lost 3 bases and the J gene lost 5 bases, with 18 bases spanning the gap. CDR3 sequence (DNA): TGTGCTAGTGGTTTTTCGGGGTCAGGCCTTCGAGATACGCAGTATTTT. It translates to CASGFSGSGLRDTQYF. Using reference TRBV12-5 and TRBJ2-3 for the parts outside the CDR3, the full variable domain is DARVTQTPRHKVTEMGQEVTMRCQPILGHNTVFWYRQTMMQGLELLAYFRNRAPLDDSGMPKDRFSAEMPDATLATLKIQPSEPRDSAVYFCASGFSGSGLRDTQYFGPGTRLTVL.

The rearrangement links TRBV7-8 to TRBJ2-7, with D perhaps TRBD2 (6 bases). CDR1 and CDR2 (germline): SGHVS, FQNEAQ. The ends were cut back, 1 base at V and 9 bases at J, with 22 bases in the middle. The CDR3 is made up of 16 amino acids. Written as DNA, the CDR3 is TGTGCCAGCAGCTTAGTACCTACAGGCGGCTGGGGGGTGCAGTACTTC. Translated: CASSLVPTGGWGVQYF.

This chain joins TRBV11-2 and TRBJ1-2; 7 bases align to TRBD1. The CDR3 spans 14 residues. The trim removed 5 bases at V and 4 bases at J, leaving 7 bases unmatched. From germline, CDR1 is SGHAT and CDR2 FQNNGV. The CDR3 sequence: CASSPQGQSYGYTF. Here the CDR3 DNA reads TGTGCCAGCAGCCCCCAGGGACAGTCCTATGGCTACACCTTC.